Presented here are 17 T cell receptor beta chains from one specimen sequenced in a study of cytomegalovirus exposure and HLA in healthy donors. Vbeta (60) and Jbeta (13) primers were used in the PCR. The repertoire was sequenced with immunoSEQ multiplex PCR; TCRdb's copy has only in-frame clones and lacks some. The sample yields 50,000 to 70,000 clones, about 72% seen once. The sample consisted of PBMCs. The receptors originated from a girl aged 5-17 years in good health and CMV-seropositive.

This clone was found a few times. CDR3 in amino acids: CASSFNDRGFGYTF. For the CDR3, the DNA is TGCGCCAGCAGCTTCAACGACAGGGGGTTCGGCTACACCTTC. This chain uses TRBV5-1 with TRBJ1-2; TRBD1 aligns across 9 bases. Germline trimming cut 2 bases from V and 8 bases from J; bases unmatched to any gene: 7. There are 14 residues in the CDR3. Per the germline V gene, CDR1 is SGHRS and CDR2 is YFSETQ.

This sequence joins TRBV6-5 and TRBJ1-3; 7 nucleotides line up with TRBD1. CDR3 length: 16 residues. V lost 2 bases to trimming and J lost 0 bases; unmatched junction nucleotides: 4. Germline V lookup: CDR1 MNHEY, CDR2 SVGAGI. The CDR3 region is CASSYTTGLSGNTIYF. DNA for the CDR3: TGTGCCAGCAGTTACACGACAGGGCTCTCTGGAAACACCATATATTTT.

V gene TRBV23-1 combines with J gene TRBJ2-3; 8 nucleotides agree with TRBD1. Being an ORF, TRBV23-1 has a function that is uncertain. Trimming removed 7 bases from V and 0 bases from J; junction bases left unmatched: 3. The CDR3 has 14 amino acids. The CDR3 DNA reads TGCGCCAGCAAATGGGACAGGAGCACAGATACGCAGTATTTT. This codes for CASKWDRSTDTQYF.

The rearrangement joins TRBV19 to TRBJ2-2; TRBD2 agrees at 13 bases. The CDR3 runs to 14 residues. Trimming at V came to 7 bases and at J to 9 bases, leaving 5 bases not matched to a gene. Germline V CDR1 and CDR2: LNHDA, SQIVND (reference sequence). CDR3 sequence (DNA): TGTGCCAGTACGTGGACTAGCGGGAGCCGGGAGCTGTTTTTT. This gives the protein CASTWTSGSRELFF.

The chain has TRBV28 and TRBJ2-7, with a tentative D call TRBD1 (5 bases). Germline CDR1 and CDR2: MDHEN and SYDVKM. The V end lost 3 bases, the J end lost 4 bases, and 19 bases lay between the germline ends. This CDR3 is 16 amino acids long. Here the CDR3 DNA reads TGTGCCAGCAGTTTCAAAACAAGTGGGGCCCCTTACGAGCAGTACTTC. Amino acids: CASSFKTSGAPYEQYF.

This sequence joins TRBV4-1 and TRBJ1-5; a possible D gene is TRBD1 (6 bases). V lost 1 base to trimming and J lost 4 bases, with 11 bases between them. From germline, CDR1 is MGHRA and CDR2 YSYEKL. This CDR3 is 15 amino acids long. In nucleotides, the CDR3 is TGCGCCAGCAGCCAAGTAGCTACAGGGAATCAGCCCCAGCATTTT. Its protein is CASSQVATGNQPQHF.

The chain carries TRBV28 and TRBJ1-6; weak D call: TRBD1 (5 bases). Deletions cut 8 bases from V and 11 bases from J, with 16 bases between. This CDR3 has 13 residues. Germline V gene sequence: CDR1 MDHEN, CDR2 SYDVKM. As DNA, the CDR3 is TGTGCCAGCCCGGGGAGGGAGGGGCCACCCCTCCACTTT. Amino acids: CASPGREGPPLHF.

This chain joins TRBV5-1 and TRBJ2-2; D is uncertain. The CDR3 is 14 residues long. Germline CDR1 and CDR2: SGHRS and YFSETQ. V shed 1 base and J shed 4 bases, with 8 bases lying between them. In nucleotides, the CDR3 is TGCGCCAGCAGCTTGACTCGTGGCACCGGGGAGCTGTTTTTT. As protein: CASSLTRGTGELFF.

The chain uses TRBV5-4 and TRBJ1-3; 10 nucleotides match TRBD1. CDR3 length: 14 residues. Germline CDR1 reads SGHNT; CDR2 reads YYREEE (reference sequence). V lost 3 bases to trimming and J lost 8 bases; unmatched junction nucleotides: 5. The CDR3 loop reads CASSSRTGGDTIYF. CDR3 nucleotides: TGTGCCAGCAGCTCCAGGACAGGGGGAGACACCATATATTTT.

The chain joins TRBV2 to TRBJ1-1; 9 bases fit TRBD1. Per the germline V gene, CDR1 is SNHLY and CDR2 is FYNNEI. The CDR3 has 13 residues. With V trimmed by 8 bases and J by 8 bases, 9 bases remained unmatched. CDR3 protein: CASDTGQGAEAFF. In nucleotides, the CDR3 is TGTGCCAGCGATACGGGACAGGGAGCCGAAGCTTTCTTT.

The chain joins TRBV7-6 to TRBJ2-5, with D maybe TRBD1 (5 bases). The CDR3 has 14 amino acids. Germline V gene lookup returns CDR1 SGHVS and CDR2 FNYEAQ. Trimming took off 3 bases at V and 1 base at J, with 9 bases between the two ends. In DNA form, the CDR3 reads TGTGCCAGCAGCTTTCGACAGTTCCAAGAGACCCAGTACTTC. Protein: CASSFRQFQETQYF.

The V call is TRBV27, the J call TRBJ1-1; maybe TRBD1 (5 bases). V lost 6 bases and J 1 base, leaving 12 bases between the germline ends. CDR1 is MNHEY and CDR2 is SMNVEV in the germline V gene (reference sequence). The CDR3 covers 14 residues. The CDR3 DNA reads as TGTGCCAGCAGGAGGGGAGGACCGAACACTGAAGCTTTCTTT. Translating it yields CASRRGGPNTEAFF.

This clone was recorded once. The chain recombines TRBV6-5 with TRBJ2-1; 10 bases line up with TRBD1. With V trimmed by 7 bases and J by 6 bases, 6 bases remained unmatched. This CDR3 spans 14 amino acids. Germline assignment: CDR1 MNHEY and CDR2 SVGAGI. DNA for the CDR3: TGTGCCAGCAAAAGGGGACAGGGGATCAATGAGCAGTTCTTC. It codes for CASKRGQGINEQFF.

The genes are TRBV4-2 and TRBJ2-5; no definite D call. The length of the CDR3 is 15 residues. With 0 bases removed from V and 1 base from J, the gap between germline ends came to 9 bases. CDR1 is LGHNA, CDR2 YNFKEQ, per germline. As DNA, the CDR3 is TGTGCCAGCAGCCAAGAGTTAAGCGTCCAAGAGACCCAGTACTTC. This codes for CASSQELSVQETQYF.

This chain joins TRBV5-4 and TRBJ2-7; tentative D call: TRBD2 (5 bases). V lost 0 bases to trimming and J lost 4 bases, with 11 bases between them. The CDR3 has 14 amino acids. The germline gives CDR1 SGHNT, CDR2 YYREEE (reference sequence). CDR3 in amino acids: CASSLGGSAYEQYF. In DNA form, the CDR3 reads TGTGCCAGCAGCTTGGGAGGGTCGGCGTACGAGCAGTACTTC.

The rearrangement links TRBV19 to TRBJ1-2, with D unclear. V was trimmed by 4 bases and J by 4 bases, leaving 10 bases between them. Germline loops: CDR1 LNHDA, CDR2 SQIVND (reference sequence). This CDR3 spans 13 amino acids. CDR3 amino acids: CASSNAGSYGYTF. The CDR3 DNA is TGTGCCAGTAGTAACGCCGGGAGCTATGGCTACACCTTC.

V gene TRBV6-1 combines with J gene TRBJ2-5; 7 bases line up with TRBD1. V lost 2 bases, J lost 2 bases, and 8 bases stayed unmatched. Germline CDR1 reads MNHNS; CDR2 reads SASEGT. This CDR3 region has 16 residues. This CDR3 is CASSETPRDRQETQYF. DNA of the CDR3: TGTGCCAGCAGTGAAACCCCCCGGGACAGACAAGAGACCCAGTACTTC.